Listed below are T cell receptor beta chains from one sample, sequenced in a study of long-term antiretroviral therapy in people with HIV. Some clones are missing from TCRdb's copy, which holds only in-frame ones; the method was immunoSEQ multiplex PCR. The sample yields about 22,000 clones, approximately 76% seen once. This sample comprised unsorted PBMCs, obtained approximately 1.8 years before starting antiretroviral therapy. The receptors come from a middle-aged woman with HIV. The CDR3 runs from the conserved cysteine through the conserved F or W. The D gene is left open where the match is weak. The size field is filled for only some rows; it gives once, few, many or a size class.

d_call clone_size cdr3_length j_call v_call cdr3_aa cdr3_nt
TRBD1 - 15 TRBJ1-4 TRBV9 CASSGQGLTNEKLFF TGTGCCAGCAGCGGACAGGGTTTGACTAATGAAAAACTGTTTTTT
- - 14 TRBJ1-1 TRBV6-5 CASSTWGENTEAFF TGTGCCAGCAGCACTTGGGGGGAGAACACTGAAGCTTTCTTT
TRBD1 - 16 TRBJ1-1 TRBV4-3 CASSPGTGDLNTEAFF TGCGCCAGCAGCCCCGGGACAGGGGATCTGAACACTGAAGCTTTCTTT
TRBD2 few 18 TRBJ2-1 TRBV4-1 CASSQARTSGRVGNEQFF TGCGCCAGCAGCCAAGCCCGGACTAGCGGGAGGGTCGGCAATGAGCAGTTCTTC
- - 15 TRBJ2-7 TRBV14 CASSLLSEPPYEQYF TGTGCCAGCAGCCTTCTGTCCGAACCCCCCTACGAGCAGTACTTC
- - 14 TRBJ1-5 TRBV4-2 CASSQEDSNQPQHF TGTGCCAGCAGCCAAGAGGACAGCAATCAGCCCCAGCATTTT
TRBD2 - 15 TRBJ2-5 TRBV11-2 CASSLGVGGQETQYF TGTGCCAGCAGCTTAGGCGTCGGGGGGCAAGAGACCCAGTACTTC
TRBD1 - 13 TRBJ2-7 TRBV19 CASSAGTGYEQYF TGTGCCAGCTCCGCGGGGACAGGCTACGAGCAGTACTTC
TRBD1 - 15 TRBJ1-6 TRBV19 CASSIVTGGQSPLHF TGTGCCAGTAGTATAGTAACAGGGGGCCAATCACCCCTCCACTTT
- - 13 TRBJ1-1 TRBV6-5 CASSSGLNTEAFF TGTGCCAGCAGTTCCGGCCTGAACACTGAAGCTTTCTTT
- - 13 TRBJ2-7 TRBV4-2 CASSQFSRYEQYF TGTGCCAGCAGCCAATTCTCACGCTACGAGCAGTACTTC
- - 10 TRBJ2-1 TRBV6-5 CASGYNEQFF TGTGCCAGCGGCTACAATGAGCAGTTCTTC
TRBD2 - 13 TRBJ2-7 TRBV7-6 CASGEGRSYEQYF TGTGCCAGCGGGGAGGGCCGGTCCTACGAGCAGTACTTC
- - 17 TRBJ1-1 TRBV21-1 CASSLSPRKVLNTEAFF TGTGCCAGCAGCCTCTCCCCCCGCAAGGTCCTTAACACTGAAGCTTTCTTT
- - 14 TRBJ1-4 TRBV5-1 CASGETGSNEKLFF TGCGCCAGCGGCGAGACAGGCTCTAATGAAAAACTGTTTTTT
- - 14 TRBJ2-1 TRBV7-9 CASSLRRADTEQFF TGTGCCAGCAGTTTGAGGAGGGCGGACACTGAGCAGTTCTTC
- - 16 TRBJ1-1 TRBV5-6 CASSLEPARPHTEAFF TGTGCCAGCAGCTTGGAGCCAGCTAGGCCCCACACTGAAGCTTTCTTT
TRBD2 few 14 TRBJ2-7 TRBV12-5 CASGITGGTYEQYF TGTGCTAGTGGCATCACGGGGGGGACCTACGAGCAGTACTTC
- once 12 TRBJ2-7 TRBV12-5 CASGVSSYEQYF TGTGCTTCGGGCGTGAGCTCCTACGAGCAGTACTTC
- - 15 TRBJ2-1 TRBV7-6 CASSFLVTSDNEQFF TGTGCCAGCAGCTTCCTCGTAACATCCGACAATGAGCAGTTCTTC
- - 16 TRBJ1-1 TRBV7-9 CASSPGKPKENTEAFF TGTGCCAGCAGCCCAGGCAAGCCGAAGGAGAACACTGAAGCTTTCTTT
TRBD1 - 14 TRBJ2-5 TRBV10-3 CAIRGSGGQETQYF TGTGCCATCAGAGGGTCAGGGGGCCAAGAGACCCAGTACTTC
- - 13 TRBJ1-1 TRBV7-9 CASSFEGGTEAFF TGTGCCAGCAGCTTCGAGGGGGGCACTGAAGCTTTCTTT
- few 15 TRBJ2-1 TRBV5-1 CASSLDASVGNEQFF TGCGCCAGCAGCTTAGATGCTAGCGTTGGCAATGAGCAGTTCTTC